This T cell receptor (beta chain) was recovered during a study of blood T cell repertoires in COVID-19. Turning to the study itself: Italy, Spain and the United States were the sources of the convalescent and acute COVID-19 samples. Sources were T cells, B-cell-depleted T cells, or PBMCs; the material itself was cDNA or gDNA.

Recovery meant two consecutive negative NP/OP PCR tests, professional clearance, or resolved symptoms. In the original processing: Reference gene primers were amplified, and this amplification served to estimate nucleated cell counts. Profiling relied on immunoSEQ multiplex PCR, and the TCRdb table lists in-frame clones only, not all of them. V, J and clone size reflect that table, while D and trimming were determined from the DNA. In the table there are roughly 290,000 clones, 87% of which are singletons. This clone appeared a single time. This sequence was found in a woman aged 35 to 49 who had recovered from COVID-19. The sequenced material came from PBMCs or T cells enriched from blood (not recorded which).

CDR3 region: CASRRTGRGRTEAFF. CDR3 in DNA: TGTGCCAGCAGAAGGACAGGGAGGGGAAGGACTGAAGCTTTCTTT. The rearrangement uses TRBV5-6 and TRBJ1-1; 8 bases align to TRBD1. Per germline, CDR1 SGHDT and CDR2 YYEEEE. The CDR3 runs 15 residues. V dropped 5 bases and J dropped 5; count of bases not matched to a gene: 11. Full variable domain (remainder filled in from reference TRBV5-6 and TRBJ1-1): DAGVTQSPTHLIKTRGQQVTLRCSPKSGHDTVSWYQQALGQGPQFIFQYYEEEERQRGNFPDRFSGHQFPNYSSELNVNALLLGDSALYLCASRRTGRGRTEAFFGQGTRLTVV.